This T cell receptor beta chain was profiled in a study of early T cells in non-severe SARS-CoV-2 infection. Turning to the study itself: Bulk RNA from unsorted whole blood was sequenced; chains were unpaired.

This CDR3 contains 16 residues. V dropped 6 bases and J dropped 2 bases, with 14 bases sitting between them. Germline V gene data show CDR1 as MNHNY and CDR2 as SVGAGI (reference sequence). This clonotype has a count of ten or more. Its antigen is as yet unknown. Individual cDNA molecules received unique molecular identifiers during library preparation. TCRdb processed the 5' RACE reads anew with MiXCR; each CDR3 protein has one entry. Altogether tens of thousands of distinct CDR3 sequences are present, roughly 7% being singletons, with the ten largest covering about two fifths. Points from the study as a whole: Sequences matched to VDJdb favored anti-spike CD8 responses, while private and CD4 specificities were missed.

The chain employs TRBV6-6 and TRBJ2-6; possible D gene TRBD2, 6 bases. The material sequenced was whole blood. The receptor was derived from an adult who was a healthcare worker with PCR-confirmed SARS-CoV-2 infection or an uninfected control (not recorded which). The CDR3 here is CASRSVGGAGANVLTF. The CDR3 bases are TGTGCCAGCAGATCAGTCGGCGGGGCTGGGGCCAACGTCCTGACTTTC.